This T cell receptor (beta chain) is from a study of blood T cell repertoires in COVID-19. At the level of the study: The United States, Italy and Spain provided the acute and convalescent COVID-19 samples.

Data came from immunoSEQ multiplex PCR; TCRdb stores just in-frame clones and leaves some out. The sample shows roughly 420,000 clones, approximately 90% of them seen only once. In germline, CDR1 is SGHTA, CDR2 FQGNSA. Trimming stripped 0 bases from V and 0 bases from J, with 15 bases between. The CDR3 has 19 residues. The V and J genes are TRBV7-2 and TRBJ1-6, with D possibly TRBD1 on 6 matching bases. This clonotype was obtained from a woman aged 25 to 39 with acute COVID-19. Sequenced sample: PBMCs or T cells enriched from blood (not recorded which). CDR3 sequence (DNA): TGTGCCAGCAGCTTAGCTCCCCTTACAGGGAGCTCCTATAATTCACCCCTCCACTTT. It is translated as CASSLAPLTGSSYNSPLHF.